The 21 T cell receptor beta chains presented below share a single source sample, sequenced in a study of blood T cell repertoires in COVID-19 (dated by TCRdb to 2019 to 2021). Receptors were amplified or captured by the immunoSEQ multiplex PCR assay. Imported from immuneACCESS, the table was reduced by TCRdb to in-frame sequences with V and J called. These copies leave out some clones; in studies compared against another copy, an unresolved V gene accounts for under half, and the cause of the remainder is not known. This sample is represented by 140,000 or so clones; around 83% of them were singletons. Roughly 4% of the sample lies in the top ten. Sequenced: peripheral blood. The receptors derive from an elderly woman with acute or convalescent COVID-19.

The chain is built from TRBV6-1 and TRBJ2-2; no firm D call. Germline V gene sequence: CDR1 MNHNS, CDR2 SASEGT. V was pared by 0 bases and J by 5 bases, with 16 bases between. The CDR3 runs 17 residues. CDR3 DNA: TGTGCCAGCAGTGAAGCTTTGGTGTTCAAGCCTACCGGGGAGCTGTTTTTT. Its translation: CASSEALVFKPTGELFF.

J is TRBJ2-7 and V is TRBV10-1, with D possibly being TRBD1 (5 bases). V dropped 0 bases and J dropped 2 bases, with 14 bases sitting between them. The germline V gene encodes CDR1 WNHNN and CDR2 SYGVQD (reference sequence). The CDR3 consists of 16 residues. The CDR3 DNA follows: TGCGCCAGCAGTGAGTCGATAGGGGTCAGAACCTACGAGCAGTACTTC. It specifies CASSESIGVRTYEQYF.

This chain uses TRBV5-1 with TRBJ2-2; 12 bases fit TRBD1. V was clipped by 4 bases and J by 7 bases; unmatched bases: 8. The CDR3 has 16 amino acids. Per the germline V gene, CDR1 is SGHRS and CDR2 is YFSETQ. Written as DNA, the CDR3 is TGCGCCAGCAGCCCCCCGGGACAGGGGGCGAGCGGGGAGCTGTTTTTT. Translating gives CASSPPGQGASGELFF.

The chain links TRBV14 to TRBJ2-7, with D maybe TRBD2 (5 bases). The CDR3 sequence is 12 residues long. Germline V gene data show CDR1 as SGHDN and CDR2 as FVKESK. Trimming took 2 bases from V and 8 from J, leaving 10 bases between them. The CDR3 is CASSQPGVKQYF. The CDR3 nucleotides are TGTGCCAGCAGCCAACCCGGGGTCAAGCAGTACTTC.

The chain joins TRBV2 to TRBJ1-3; D call uncertain. From germline, CDR1 is SNHLY and CDR2 FYNNEI. The CDR3 extends over 15 amino acids. V lost 6 bases, J lost 1 base, and 13 bases lay in between. In nucleotides, the CDR3 is TGTGCCAGCAGGGTGGAGGGAACGTCTGGAAACACCATATATTTT. Translating it yields CASRVEGTSGNTIYF.

As concerns this clone: Other nucleotide sequences from this sample produce the same CDR3. The gene calls are TRBV5-1 and TRBJ1-4, with 10 bases aligning to TRBD1. The CDR3 runs 14 residues. V shed 4 bases and J 6 bases; nucleotides not matched to a gene: 3. The germline gives CDR1 SGHRS, CDR2 YFSETQ. The CDR3 is CASSLGTGDEKLFF. Here the CDR3 DNA reads TGCGCCAGCAGCCTCGGGACAGGGGATGAAAAACTGTTTTTT.

The rearrangement uses TRBV5-8 and TRBJ2-2, with 8 positions matching TRBD2. V was pared by 2 bases and J by 3 bases, with 6 bases of the junction left unmatched. The CDR3 sequence is 16 residues long. CDR1 and CDR2 from the germline V gene are SGHTS and YDEGEE. The CDR3 region is CASSFLAGPDTGELFF. CDR3 nucleotide sequence: TGTGCCAGCAGCTTTCTAGCGGGTCCGGACACCGGGGAGCTGTTTTTT. Looking up the rest from reference TRBV5-8 and TRBJ2-2 gives the full variable domain: EAGVTQSPTHLIKTRGQQATLRCSPISGHTSVYWYQQALGLGLQFLLWYDEGEERNRGNFPPRFSGRQFPNYSSELNVNALELEDSALYLCASSFLAGPDTGELFFGEGSRLTVL.

The V call is TRBV7-2, the J call TRBJ1-5; TRBD1 might be the D (5 bases). This CDR3 is 13 amino acids long. Germline values: CDR1 SGHTA, CDR2 FQGNSA. Trimming took off 5 bases at V and 7 bases at J, with 12 bases between the two ends. The CDR3 sequence: CASSRGGVQPQHF. CDR3 nucleotide sequence: TGTGCCAGCAGCCGCGGGGGGGTACAGCCCCAGCATTTT. The full variable domain, its missing parts supplied by reference TRBV7-2 and TRBJ1-5, is GAGVSQSPSNKVTEKGKDVELRCDPISGHTALYWYRQSLGQGLEFLIYFQGNSAPDKSGLPSDRFSAERTGGSVSTLTIQRTQQEDSAVYLCASSRGGVQPQHFGDGTRLSIL.

This clone has a handful of counts. V is TRBV2 and J is TRBJ1-1, with 7 nucleotides matching TRBD1. The ends lost 5 bases at V and 2 bases at J; junction bases unmatched: 5. The CDR3 loop spans 14 amino acids. Germline V CDR1 and CDR2: SNHLY, FYNNEI. The CDR3 sequence is CASSFGTVNTEAFF. The CDR3 region has the DNA TGTGCCAGCAGTTTCGGGACAGTAAACACTGAAGCTTTCTTT.

This clone was detected only once. The chain joins TRBV5-4 to TRBJ1-1, with D unclear. CDR3 length: 12 amino acids. Trimming removed 0 bases from V and 7 bases from J, with 7 bases in between. The germline gives CDR1 SGHNT, CDR2 YYREEE (reference sequence). The CDR3 here is CASSLGQFEAFF. CDR3 coding DNA: TGTGCCAGCAGCTTGGGGCAGTTTGAAGCTTTCTTT.

The rearrangement links TRBV27 to TRBJ1-1; D is undetermined. This CDR3 has 14 amino acids. The V gene lost 0 bases and the J gene lost 1 base, with 6 bases spanning the gap. CDR1 and CDR2 (germline): MNHEY, SMNVEV (reference sequence). The CDR3 DNA is TGTGCCAGCAGTTTATCCCGGGGGAACACTGAAGCTTTCTTT. Protein sequence: CASSLSRGNTEAFF.

The chain couples TRBV7-3 to TRBJ1-3, with 8 bases fitting TRBD1. CDR3 length: 20 residues. Germline V lookup: CDR1 SGHTA, CDR2 FQGTGA. V shed 7 bases, J shed 1 base, and the junction held 21 bases outside the gene matches. The CDR3 here is CASTTNPGTGGLWSGNTIYF. The CDR3, as DNA: TGTGCCAGCACCACCAACCCGGGGACAGGAGGACTCTGGTCTGGAAACACCATATATTTT.

This clone turned up a few times. The genes are TRBV19 and TRBJ1-1; the match to TRBD1 covers 7 bases. V lost 0 bases and J lost 5; bases outside the gene matches: 18. This CDR3 is built from 19 residues. The germline V gene encodes CDR1 LNHDA and CDR2 SQIVND (reference sequence). The CDR3 loop is CASSIDAPDVAGGTTEAFF. CDR3 DNA sequence: TGTGCCAGTAGTATAGACGCGCCCGATGTGGCAGGGGGTACGACTGAAGCTTTCTTT.

This rearrangement joins TRBV28 to TRBJ2-3; 7 nucleotides line up with TRBD1. The germline gives CDR1 MDHEN, CDR2 SYDVKM. The CDR3 is 14 amino acids. J gave up 5 bases and V 5 bases, and 7 bases lay outside the gene matches. DNA for the CDR3: TGTGCCAGCAGTGCCTCCCGGGACAGAGATACGCAGTATTTT. The encoded protein is CASSASRDRDTQYF.

The gene calls are TRBV2 and TRBJ2-6; a weak D match, TRBD1 (6 bases). The CDR3 sequence is 15 residues long. Per the germline V gene, CDR1 is SNHLY and CDR2 is FYNNEI. Trimming stripped 2 bases from V and 3 bases from J, with 8 bases between. This CDR3 is CASSEQGLGANVLTF. The CDR3 nucleotides read TGTGCCAGCAGTGAACAGGGGCTTGGGGCCAACGTCCTGACTTTC. The complete variable domain, with remaining parts taken from reference TRBV2 and TRBJ2-6, reads EPEVTQTPSHQVTQMGQEVILRCVPISNHLYFYWYRQILGQKVEFLVSFYNNEISEKSEIFDDQFSVERPDGSNFTLKIRSTKLEDSAMYFCASSEQGLGANVLTFGAGSRLTVL.

The J gene is TRBJ2-1, the V gene TRBV7-2; 13 positions match TRBD2. J was trimmed by 14 bases and V by 5 bases; bases with no gene match: 6. The CDR3 loop spans 13 amino acids. The germline V gene has CDR1 SGHTA and CDR2 FQGNSA. The CDR3 loop reads CASSPRLAGGKFF. The DNA for the CDR3 is TGTGCCAGCAGCCCCAGACTAGCGGGAGGAAAGTTCTTC.

This CDR3 is CASSLAPRTGGSYEQYF. The CDR3 coding sequence is TGTGCCAGCAGCTTGGCCCCTCGGACAGGGGGCTCCTACGAGCAGTACTTC. V usage is TRBV5-5 and J usage is TRBJ2-7, with TRBD1 matching over 10 bases. CDR3 length: 17 residues. The germline V gene has CDR1 SGHKS and CDR2 YYEKEE (reference sequence). V lost 0 bases to trimming and J lost 0 bases; unmatched junction nucleotides: 6.

The genes are TRBV30 and TRBJ2-3; 7 bases agree with TRBD2. This CDR3 contains 12 residues. CDR1 is GTSNPN and CDR2 is SVGIG in the germline V gene (reference sequence). V trimming: 4 bases; J trimming: 4 bases; junction bases outside the gene matches: 2. DNA of the CDR3: TGTGCCTGGACTAGCGGCCCAGATACGCAGTATTTT. It codes for CAWTSGPDTQYF. Based on the CDR3 plus reference TRBV30 and TRBJ2-3, the full variable domain is SQTIHQWPATLVQPVGSPLSLECTVEGTSNPNLYWYRQAAGRGLQLLFYSVGIGQISSEVPQNLSASRPQDRQFILSSKKLLLSDSGFYLCAWTSGPDTQYFGPGTRLTVL.

The rearrangement uses TRBV28 and TRBJ2-7; perhaps TRBD2 as D (6 bases). This CDR3 is built from 14 residues. Per germline, CDR1 MDHEN and CDR2 SYDVKM. The V and J ends lost 3 bases and 1 base respectively, with 10 bases between them. CDR3 amino acids: CASSFHGGSYEQYF. CDR3 bases: TGTGCCAGCAGTTTTCACGGGGGATCCTACGAGCAGTACTTC.

The V gene is TRBV2, the J gene TRBJ2-3, with 8 bases aligning to TRBD2. V gave up 8 bases and J gave up 9 bases; unmatched junction bases: 10. The length of the CDR3 is 13 residues. The germline CDR1 and CDR2 sequences are SNHLY and FYNNEI. The CDR3 spells CASPLAGLRTQYF. The CDR3 DNA follows: TGTGCCAGCCCATTAGCGGGGCTGCGGACGCAGTATTTT.

The chain couples TRBV28 to TRBJ2-1; D is possibly TRBD1 (6 bases). The CDR3 extends over 16 amino acids. The germline V gene encodes CDR1 MDHEN and CDR2 SYDVKM. Deletions cut 6 bases from V and 2 bases from J, with 17 bases between. The DNA of the CDR3 is TGTGCCAGCAGCCCTTTGATGACAGGACCCTACAATGAGCAGTTCTTC. Its protein is CASSPLMTGPYNEQFF.